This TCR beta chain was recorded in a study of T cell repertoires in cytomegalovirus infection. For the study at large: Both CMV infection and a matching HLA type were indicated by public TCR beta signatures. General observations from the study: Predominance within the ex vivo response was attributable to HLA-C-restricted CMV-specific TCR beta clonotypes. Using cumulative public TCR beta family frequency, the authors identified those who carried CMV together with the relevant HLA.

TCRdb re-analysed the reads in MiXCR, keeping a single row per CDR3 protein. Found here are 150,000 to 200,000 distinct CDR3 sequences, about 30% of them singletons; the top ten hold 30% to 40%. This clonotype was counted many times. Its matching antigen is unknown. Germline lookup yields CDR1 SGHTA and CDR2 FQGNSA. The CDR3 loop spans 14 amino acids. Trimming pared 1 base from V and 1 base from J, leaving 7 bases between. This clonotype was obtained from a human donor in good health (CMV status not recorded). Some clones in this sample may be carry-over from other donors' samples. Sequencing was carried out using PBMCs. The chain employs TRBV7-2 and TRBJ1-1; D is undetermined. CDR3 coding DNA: TGTGCCAGCAGCTTAGTAACGGAGAACACTGAAGCTTTCTTT. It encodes CASSLVTENTEAFF.